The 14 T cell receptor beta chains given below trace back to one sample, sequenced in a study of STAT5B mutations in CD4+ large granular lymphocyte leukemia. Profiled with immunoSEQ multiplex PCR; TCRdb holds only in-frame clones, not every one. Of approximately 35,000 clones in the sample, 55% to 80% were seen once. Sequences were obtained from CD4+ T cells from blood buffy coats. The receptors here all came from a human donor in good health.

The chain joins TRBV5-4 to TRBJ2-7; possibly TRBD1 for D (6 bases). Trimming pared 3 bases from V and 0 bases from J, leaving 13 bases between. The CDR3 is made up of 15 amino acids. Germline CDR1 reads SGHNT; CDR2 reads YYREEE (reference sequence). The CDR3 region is CASSYDRISSYEQYF. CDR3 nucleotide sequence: TGTGCCAGCAGCTATGACAGGATTAGCTCCTACGAGCAGTACTTC.

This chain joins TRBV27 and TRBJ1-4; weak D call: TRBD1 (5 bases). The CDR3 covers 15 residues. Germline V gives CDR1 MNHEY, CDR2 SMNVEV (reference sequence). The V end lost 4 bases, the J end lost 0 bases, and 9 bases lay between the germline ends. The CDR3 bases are TGTGCCAGCAGTTCCTCGACAGCAACTAATGAAAAACTGTTTTTT. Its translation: CASSSSTATNEKLFF.

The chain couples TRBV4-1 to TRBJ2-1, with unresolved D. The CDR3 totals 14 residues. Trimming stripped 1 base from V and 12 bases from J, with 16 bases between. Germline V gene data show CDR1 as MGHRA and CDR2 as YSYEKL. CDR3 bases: TGCGCCAGCAGCCAAGCAGAGGTAGGGTTAGGGCAGTTCTTC. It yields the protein CASSQAEVGLGQFF.

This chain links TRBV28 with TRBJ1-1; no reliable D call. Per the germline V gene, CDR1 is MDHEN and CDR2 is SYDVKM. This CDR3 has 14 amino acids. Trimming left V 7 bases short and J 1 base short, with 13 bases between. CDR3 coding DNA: TGTGCCAGCAACCTCCGCAAAGGGAACACTGAAGCTTTCTTT. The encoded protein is CASNLRKGNTEAFF.

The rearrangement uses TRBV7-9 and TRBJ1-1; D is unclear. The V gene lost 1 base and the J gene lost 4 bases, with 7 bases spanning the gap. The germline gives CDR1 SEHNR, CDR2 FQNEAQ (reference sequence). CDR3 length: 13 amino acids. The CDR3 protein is CASSLGVRTEAFF. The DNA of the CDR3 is TGTGCCAGCAGCTTAGGGGTACGCACTGAAGCTTTCTTT.

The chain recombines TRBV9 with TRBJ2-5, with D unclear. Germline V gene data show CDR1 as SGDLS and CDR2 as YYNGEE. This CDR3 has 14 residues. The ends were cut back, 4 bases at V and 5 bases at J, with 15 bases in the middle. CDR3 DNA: TGTGCCAGCAGCAAACCGGACCCTCGGGAGACCCAGTACTTC. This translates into CASSKPDPRETQYF.

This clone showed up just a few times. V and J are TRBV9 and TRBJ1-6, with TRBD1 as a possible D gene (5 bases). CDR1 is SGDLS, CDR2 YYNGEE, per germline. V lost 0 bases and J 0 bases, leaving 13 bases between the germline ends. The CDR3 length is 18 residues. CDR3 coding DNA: TGTGCCAGCAGCGTAGGGCGGACACCGAGCTCCTATAATTCACCCCTCCACTTT. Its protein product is CASSVGRTPSSYNSPLHF. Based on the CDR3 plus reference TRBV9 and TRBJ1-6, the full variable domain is DSGVTQTPKHLITATGQRVTLRCSPRSGDLSVYWYQQSLDQGLQFLIQYYNGEERAKGNILERFSAQQFPDLHSELNLSSLELGDSALYFCASSVGRTPSSYNSPLHFGNGTRLTVT.

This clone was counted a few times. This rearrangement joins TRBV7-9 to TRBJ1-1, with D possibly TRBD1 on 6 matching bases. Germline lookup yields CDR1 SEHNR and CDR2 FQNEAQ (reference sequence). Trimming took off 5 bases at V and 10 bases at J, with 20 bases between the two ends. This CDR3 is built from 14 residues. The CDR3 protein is CASSRGQFHPTAFF. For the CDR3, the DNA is TGTGCCAGCAGCCGAGGACAGTTTCATCCTACAGCTTTCTTT.

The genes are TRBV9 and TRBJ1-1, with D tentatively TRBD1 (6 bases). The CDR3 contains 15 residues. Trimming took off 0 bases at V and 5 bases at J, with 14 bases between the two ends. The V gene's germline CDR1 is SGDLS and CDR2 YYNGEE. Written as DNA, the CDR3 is TGTGCCAGCAGCGTAGTTCAGGGGTCAGGGACTGAAGCTTTCTTT. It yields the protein CASSVVQGSGTEAFF. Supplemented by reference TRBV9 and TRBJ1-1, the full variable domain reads DSGVTQTPKHLITATGQRVTLRCSPRSGDLSVYWYQQSLDQGLQFLIQYYNGEERAKGNILERFSAQQFPDLHSELNLSSLELGDSALYFCASSVVQGSGTEAFFGQGTRLTVV.

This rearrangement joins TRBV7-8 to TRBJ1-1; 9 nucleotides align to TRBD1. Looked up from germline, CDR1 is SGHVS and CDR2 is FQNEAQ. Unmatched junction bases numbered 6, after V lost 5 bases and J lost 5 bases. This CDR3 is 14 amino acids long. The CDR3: CASSIGTGRTEAFF. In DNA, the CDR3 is TGTGCCAGCAGCATCGGGACAGGGAGGACTGAAGCTTTCTTT.

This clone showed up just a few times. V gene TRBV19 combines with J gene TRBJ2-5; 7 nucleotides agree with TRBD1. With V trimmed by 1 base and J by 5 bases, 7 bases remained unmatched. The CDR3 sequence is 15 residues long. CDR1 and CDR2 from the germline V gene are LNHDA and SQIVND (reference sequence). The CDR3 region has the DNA TGTGCCAGTAGTATAGGTACAGGGGTGATGGAGACCCAGTACTTC. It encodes CASSIGTGVMETQYF.

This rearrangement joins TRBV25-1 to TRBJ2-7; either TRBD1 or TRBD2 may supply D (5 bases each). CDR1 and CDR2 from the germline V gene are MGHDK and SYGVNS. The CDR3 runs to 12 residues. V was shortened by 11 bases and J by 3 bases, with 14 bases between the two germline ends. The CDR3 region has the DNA TGTGCCGTAAGGGGACGCCTCTACGAGCAGTACTTC. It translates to CAVRGRLYEQYF.

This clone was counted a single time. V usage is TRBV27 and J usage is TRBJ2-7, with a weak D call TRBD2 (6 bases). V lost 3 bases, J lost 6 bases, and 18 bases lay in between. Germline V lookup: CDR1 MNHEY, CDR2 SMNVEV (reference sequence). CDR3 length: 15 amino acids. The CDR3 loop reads CASSFSGGTGGEQYF. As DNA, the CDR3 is TGTGCCAGCAGTTTTTCCGGGGGAACAGGAGGCGAGCAGTACTTC.

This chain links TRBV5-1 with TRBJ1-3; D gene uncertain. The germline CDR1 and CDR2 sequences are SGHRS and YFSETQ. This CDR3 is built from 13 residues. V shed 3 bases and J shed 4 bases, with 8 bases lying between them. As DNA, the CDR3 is TGCGCCAGCAGCTCATCCGCCGGAAACACCATATATTTT. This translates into CASSSSAGNTIYF.